Described below is a single T cell receptor (beta chain) sequence and its context. The data are from a study of Ad26.COV2.S vaccination and SARS-CoV-2 variants. Profiled with immunoSEQ multiplex PCR; TCRdb holds only in-frame clones, not every one. In the table there are about 350,000 clones, roughly 94% of which are singletons. The receptor's source is a human donor who had recovered from COVID-19. Sequenced here: peripheral blood, sampled after recovery from COVID-19.

The CDR3: CASSPQTRNTEAFF. The CDR3, as DNA: TGTGCCAGTAGTCCCCAGACAAGGAACACTGAAGCTTTCTTT. The rearrangement uses TRBV19 and TRBJ1-1; no clear D gene. The germline CDR1 and CDR2 sequences are LNHDA and SQIVND (reference sequence). The CDR3 runs to 14 residues. V gave up 5 bases and J gave up 1 base, with 11 bases separating them.